A single sample gave rise to the 32 T cell receptor beta chains below, sequenced in a study of CD8 T cells in Susac syndrome. With random hexamers, 0.5 to 1 ug RNA was reverse transcribed. TCRdb independently ran MiXCR on the immunoSEQ multiplex PCR reads; one entry per CDR3 protein. The repertoire holds some 180,000 distinct CDR3 sequences, with over 85% as singletons. Sequencing was carried out using CD4+ T cells from PBMCs. These receptors were taken from a human donor in good health.

The CDR3 nucleotides are TGCAGCGTTGGACTAAGCGTAAACAATGAGCAGTTCTTC. Its translation is CSVGLSVNNEQFF. J is TRBJ2-1 and V is TRBV29-1, with D maybe TRBD2 (5 bases). The CDR3 covers 13 residues. Germline-derived CDR1 and CDR2 are SQVTM and ANQGSEA. V lost 4 bases and J 5 bases, leaving 12 bases between the germline ends.

The gene calls are TRBV29-1 and TRBJ1-1, with TRBD1 identical over 7 bases. V shed 6 bases, J shed 7 bases, and the junction held 11 bases outside the gene matches. Per the germline V gene, CDR1 is SQVTM and CDR2 is ANQGSEA. There are 13 residues in the CDR3. CDR3 sequence reads: CSVAWRGRGEAFF. CDR3 in DNA: TGCAGCGTGGCCTGGAGGGGGCGAGGTGAAGCTTTCTTT.

This sequence joins TRBV9 and TRBJ1-2, with D tentatively TRBD1 (5 bases). The ends were cut back, 2 bases at V and 7 bases at J, with 15 bases in the middle. Germline V lookup: CDR1 SGDLS, CDR2 YYNGEE. The CDR3 covers 14 residues. CDR3 in amino acids: CASSVRGATGGYTF. CDR3 bases: TGTGCCAGCAGCGTGAGAGGGGCGACGGGTGGCTACACCTTC. Supplemented by reference TRBV9 and TRBJ1-2, the full variable domain reads DSGVTQTPKHLITATGQRVTLRCSPRSGDLSVYWYQQSLDQGLQFLIQYYNGEERAKGNILERFSAQQFPDLHSELNLSSLELGDSALYFCASSVRGATGGYTFGSGTRLTVV.

The V gene is TRBV30, the J gene TRBJ2-7, with 8 bases matching TRBD2. This CDR3 is 16 amino acids long. The V gene's germline CDR1 is GTSNPN and CDR2 SVGIG (reference sequence). After removal of 0 bases from V and 0 bases from J, the junction contained 7 bases not matched to a gene. CDR3 sequence (DNA): TGTGCCTGGAGTGTACCAGGCGGGAGGAGCTCCTACGAGCAGTACTTC. Its protein product is CAWSVPGGRSSYEQYF.

The V and J genes are TRBV24-1 and TRBJ1-1, with no clear D. The CDR3 totals 13 residues. The germline gives CDR1 KGHDR, CDR2 SFDVKD. Trimming cost V 3 bases and J 0 bases, with 4 bases left between them. The CDR3: CATSDRVNTEAFF. In nucleotides, the CDR3 is TGTGCCACCAGTGATCGCGTGAACACTGAAGCTTTCTTT.

V is TRBV14 and J is TRBJ2-1; D tentatively reads TRBD1 or TRBD2 (5 bases each). CDR3 size: 19 residues. Germline assignment: CDR1 SGHDN and CDR2 FVKESK. Trimming cost V 3 bases and J 5 bases, with 26 bases left between them. The CDR3 region has the DNA TGTGCCAGCAGCCAGACTCGCCCGGGTCCGGGGCCAAGAAACAATGAGCAGTTCTTC. It specifies CASSQTRPGPGPRNNEQFF.

This clonotype showed up just a few times. V usage is TRBV20-1 and J usage is TRBJ2-5, with D possibly matching TRBD1 (5 bases). Between the trimmed V and J ends, which lost 1 base and 4 bases, there was a span of 7 bases. The germline gives CDR1 DFQATT, CDR2 SNEGSKA (reference sequence). This CDR3 spans 12 amino acids. Here the CDR3 reads CSARVQGETQYF. The DNA for the CDR3 is TGCAGTGCTAGAGTGCAGGGAGAGACCCAGTACTTC.

The chain recombines TRBV25-1 with TRBJ1-5; no reliable D call. This CDR3 is 15 amino acids long. The V end lost 2 bases, the J end lost 4 bases, and 12 bases lay between the germline ends. Germline values: CDR1 MGHDK, CDR2 SYGVNS. For the CDR3, the DNA is TGTGCCAGCAGTGAAGGCCAGGCGTCTAATCAGCCCCAGCATTTT. This translates into CASSEGQASNQPQHF.

The V and J genes are TRBV7-9 and TRBJ2-3, with 9 bases fitting TRBD2. Trimming at V came to 4 bases and at J to 6 bases, leaving 5 bases not matched to a gene. This CDR3 is built from 14 residues. Germline V gene lookup returns CDR1 SEHNR and CDR2 FQNEAQ (reference sequence). CDR3 sequence (DNA): TGTGCCAGCAGCTACCTAGCGGGATTTGATACGCAGTATTTT. Translated, it gives CASSYLAGFDTQYF.

The chain has TRBV18 and TRBJ2-1, with 13 bases matching TRBD2. Per the germline V gene, CDR1 is KGHSH and CDR2 is LQKENI. There are 15 residues in the CDR3. After removal of 6 bases from V and 5 bases from J, the junction contained 4 bases not matched to a gene. CDR3 DNA sequence: TGTGCCAGCTCTAGGACTAGCGGGGGCCACAATGAGCAGTTCTTC. It translates to CASSRTSGGHNEQFF.

The rearrangement joins TRBV30 to TRBJ1-2; D is undetermined. CDR1 is GTSNPN and CDR2 is SVGIG in the germline V gene (reference sequence). The germline V and J ends were trimmed by 0 bases and 5 bases, with 7 bases remaining between them. The CDR3 sequence is 12 residues long. The DNA of the CDR3 is TGTGCCTGGAGTGTGGCGTCGTATGGCTACACCTTC. As protein: CAWSVASYGYTF.

The V and J genes are TRBV29-1 and TRBJ2-7; D may be TRBD2 (5 bases). The ends were cut back, 2 bases at V and 8 bases at J, with 10 bases in the middle. The CDR3 extends over 11 amino acids. Germline loops: CDR1 SQVTM, CDR2 ANQGSEA. CDR3: CSVERSGKQYF. As DNA, the CDR3 is TGCAGCGTTGAAAGGTCGGGGAAGCAGTACTTC.

The rearrangement links TRBV23-1 to TRBJ2-7; no definite D call. TRBV23-1 is an open reading frame, and its role is uncertain. The CDR3 covers 18 residues. Trimming left V 1 base short and J 6 bases short, with 25 bases between. Here the CDR3 reads CASSQFRHMGVREFEQYF. The DNA for the CDR3 is TGCGCCAGCAGTCAATTCCGCCACATGGGCGTGCGAGAGTTCGAGCAGTACTTC.

The CDR3 DNA sequence: TGTGCCAGCAGCCAAGGGGGACAGGGTGGGTCCCAGTACTTC. It specifies CASSQGGQGGSQYF. This chain uses TRBV3-1 with TRBJ2-5; 9 nucleotides align to TRBD1. This CDR3 is built from 14 residues. The ends lost 1 base at V and 9 bases at J; junction bases unmatched: 6. Germline values: CDR1 LGHDT, CDR2 YNNKEL (reference sequence).

The rearrangement joins TRBV12-3 or TRBV12-4 to TRBJ2-5; D possibly corresponds to TRBD1 (5 bases). The CDR3 is 13 residues long. V was clipped by 6 bases and J by 4 bases, with 12 bases between them. CDR3 residues: CASSVRAPETQYF. As DNA, the CDR3 is TGTGCCAGCAGCGTCAGGGCCCCAGAGACCCAGTACTTC.

The chain recombines TRBV29-1 with TRBJ2-5, with TRBD2 matching 16 bases. Germline lookup yields CDR1 SQVTM and CDR2 ANQGSEA. This CDR3 contains 15 residues. The V segment lost 5 bases and the J segment 4 bases; nucleotides outside the gene matches: 4. CDR3 sequence: CSVPGTSGRGETQYF. The DNA of the CDR3 is TGCAGCGTTCCCGGGACTAGCGGGAGGGGAGAGACCCAGTACTTC.

This sequence joins TRBV20-1 and TRBJ1-2, with TRBD1 matching 11 bases. Germline loops: CDR1 DFQATT, CDR2 SNEGSKA (reference sequence). The CDR3 sequence is 15 residues long. Germline trimming cut 2 bases from V and 5 bases from J; bases unmatched to any gene: 7. The CDR3 reads CSARTSGTGGYGYTF. DNA of the CDR3: TGCAGTGCTAGAACATCCGGGACAGGGGGATATGGCTACACCTTC.

The chain joins TRBV20-1 to TRBJ2-7; D is ambiguous. Per germline, CDR1 DFQATT and CDR2 SNEGSKA (reference sequence). The CDR3 is made up of 12 amino acids. V dropped 1 base and J dropped 0 bases, with 4 bases sitting between them. The CDR3 sequence: CSARVYSYEQYF. The CDR3 DNA sequence: TGCAGTGCTAGAGTATACTCCTACGAGCAGTACTTC.

V usage is TRBV12-3 or TRBV12-4 and J usage is TRBJ1-4, with D unresolved. This CDR3 has 14 residues. V lost 1 base and J 8 bases, leaving 11 bases between the germline ends. CDR3 sequence: CASSLGPEGEKLFF. The CDR3 DNA reads as TGTGCCAGCAGTTTAGGGCCCGAGGGCGAAAAACTGTTTTTT.

The chain combines TRBV13 with TRBJ2-3; D uncertain. V dropped 3 bases and J dropped 5 bases, with 15 bases sitting between them. CDR1 and CDR2 from the germline V gene are PRHDT and FYEKMQ (reference sequence). The CDR3 contains 15 residues. The CDR3 nucleotides read TGTGCCAGCAGCTTGCCGACCCTCTGGGGAGATACGCAGTATTTT. Translating it yields CASSLPTLWGDTQYF.

The V and J genes are TRBV29-1 and TRBJ2-7; D may be TRBD2 (5 bases). Germline V CDR1 and CDR2: SQVTM, ANQGSEA. CDR3 length: 12 amino acids. Trimming took off 0 bases at V and 5 bases at J, with 8 bases between the two ends. CDR3 sequence: CSVEEGGDEQYF. CDR3 coding DNA: TGCAGCGTTGAAGAAGGAGGAGACGAGCAGTACTTC.

The V and J genes are TRBV20-1 and TRBJ2-7; 11 nucleotides agree with TRBD2. After removal of 4 bases from V and 11 bases from J, the junction contained 7 bases not matched to a gene. CDR3 length: 12 amino acids. Germline CDR1 and CDR2: DFQATT and SNEGSKA (reference sequence). The CDR3 DNA follows: TGCAGTGCTATAGATAGCGGGAGGGTCGAGTACTTC. Its translation: CSAIDSGRVEYF.

The V and J genes are TRBV30 and TRBJ1-5; TRBD1 is a possible D gene (6 bases). The CDR3 sequence is 15 residues long. V lost 1 base and J lost 1, with 11 bases in between. CDR1 and CDR2 (germline): GTSNPN, SVGIG (reference sequence). The CDR3 reads CAWSDTGLSNQPQHF. The CDR3 DNA is TGTGCCTGGAGTGATACAGGGTTGAGCAATCAGCCCCAGCATTTT.

This chain links TRBV7-6 with TRBJ2-7; TRBD1 is a possible D gene (5 bases). Germline values: CDR1 SGHVS, CDR2 FNYEAQ. The length of the CDR3 is 14 residues. The V gene lost 1 base and the J gene lost 7 bases, with 14 bases spanning the gap. The CDR3 DNA follows: TGTGCCAGCAGCTTAGGGGCCAAAGGGGATGAGCAGTACTTC. It encodes CASSLGAKGDEQYF.

This clonotype appeared once. The genes are TRBV9 and TRBJ2-4; D remains unclear. The germline gives CDR1 SGDLS, CDR2 YYNGEE. V was cut by 3 bases and J by 6 bases, with 7 bases left in between. The CDR3 spans 12 residues. CDR3 region: CASSADRNIQYF. CDR3 nucleotides: TGTGCCAGCAGCGCCGACCGAAACATTCAGTACTTC. Variable domain in full (rest from reference TRBV9 and TRBJ2-4): DSGVTQTPKHLITATGQRVTLRCSPRSGDLSVYWYQQSLDQGLQFLIQYYNGEERAKGNILERFSAQQFPDLHSELNLSSLELGDSALYFCASSADRNIQYFGAGTRLSVL.

The gene calls are TRBV27 and TRBJ2-5, with 16 bases fitting TRBD2. The CDR3 is 18 residues long. Looked up from germline, CDR1 is MNHEY and CDR2 is SMNVEV (reference sequence). V lost 5 bases and J lost 5; bases outside the gene matches: 11. The CDR3 DNA follows: TGTGCCAGCAGTCCCGCCCGTCCGGGACTAGCGGGGGGGGAGACCCAGTACTTC. Protein sequence: CASSPARPGLAGGETQYF.

The chain joins TRBV15 to TRBJ1-5; 7 bases fit TRBD1. V gave up 0 bases and J gave up 3 bases; unmatched junction bases: 8. This CDR3 comprises 17 residues. The germline V gene encodes CDR1 LNHNV and CDR2 YYDKDF (reference sequence). The CDR3 DNA sequence: TGTGCCACCAGCAGAGATCCCGGGACAGAACCCAATCAGCCCCAGCATTTT. Protein sequence: CATSRDPGTEPNQPQHF.

This chain links TRBV29-1 with TRBJ1-1; no firm D call. The CDR3 runs to 12 residues. Germline V lookup: CDR1 SQVTM, CDR2 ANQGSEA. V was pared by 3 bases and J by 2 bases, with 7 bases between. For the CDR3, the DNA is TGCAGCGTTGAGACCCGAAACACTGAAGCTTTCTTT. Its translation: CSVETRNTEAFF. The full variable domain, in which reference TRBV29-1 and TRBJ1-1 provide the parts outside the CDR3, is SAVISQKPSRDICQRGTSLTIQCQVDSQVTMMFWYRQQPGQSLTLIATANQGSEATYESGFVIDKFPISRPNLTFSTLTVSNMSPEDSSIYLCSVETRNTEAFFGQGTRLTVV.

CDR3 sequence reads: CASSESQGSSYNEQFF. The CDR3 DNA reads TGTGCCAGCAGTGAATCCCAAGGAAGCTCCTACAATGAGCAGTTCTTC. The chain is built from TRBV25-1 and TRBJ2-1, with D unresolved. The CDR3 runs to 16 residues. CDR1 MGHDK and CDR2 SYGVNS come from the germline V gene. Trimming cost V 1 base and J 0 bases, with 10 bases left between them.

The chain links TRBV30 to TRBJ1-2; D gene unclear. Trimming removed 3 bases from V and 2 bases from J, with 10 bases in between. CDR1 is GTSNPN and CDR2 is SVGIG in the germline V gene (reference sequence). The CDR3 length is 13 residues. DNA of the CDR3: TGTGCCTGGAGCGACCAGAGAAACTATGGCTACACCTTC. This codes for CAWSDQRNYGYTF.

The gene calls are TRBV12-3 or TRBV12-4 and TRBJ1-5; 8 bases match TRBD1. The junction had 14 bases not matched to a gene; V was cut back by 5 bases and J by 8 bases. The CDR3 is made up of 16 amino acids. The CDR3 DNA reads TGTGCCAGCAGTCCACGCCAAAGGACAGGGTATAAGCCCCAGCATTTT. Its protein product is CASSPRQRTGYKPQHF.

The genes are TRBV20-1 and TRBJ1-2; 8 bases agree with TRBD1. There are 15 residues in the CDR3. The V gene end was trimmed by 2 bases and the J gene end by 4 bases; junction bases not matched to a gene: 9. Per germline, CDR1 DFQATT and CDR2 SNEGSKA (reference sequence). In DNA form, the CDR3 reads TGCAGTGCTAGACGTTGGGGACAGGAGACCTATGGCTACACCTTC. Translating it yields CSARRWGQETYGYTF.